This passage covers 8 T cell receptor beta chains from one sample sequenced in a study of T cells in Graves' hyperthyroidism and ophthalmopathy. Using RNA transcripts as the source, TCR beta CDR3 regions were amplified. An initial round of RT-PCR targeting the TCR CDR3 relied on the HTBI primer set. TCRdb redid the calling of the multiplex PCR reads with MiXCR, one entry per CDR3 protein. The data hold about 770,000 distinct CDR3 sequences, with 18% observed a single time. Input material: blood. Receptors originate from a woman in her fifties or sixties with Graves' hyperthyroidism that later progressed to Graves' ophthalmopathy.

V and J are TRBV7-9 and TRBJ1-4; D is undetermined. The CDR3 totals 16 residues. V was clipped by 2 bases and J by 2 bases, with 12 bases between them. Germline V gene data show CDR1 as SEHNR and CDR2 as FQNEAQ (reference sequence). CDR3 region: CASSLNRWGTNEKLFF. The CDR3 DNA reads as TGTGCCAGCAGCTTAAATCGATGGGGTACTAATGAAAAACTGTTTTTT. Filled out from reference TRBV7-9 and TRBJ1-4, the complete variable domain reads DTGVSQNPRHKITKRGQNVTFRCDPISEHNRLYWYRQTLGQGPEFLTYFQNEAQLEKSRLLSDRFSAERPKGSFSTLEIQRTEQGDSAMYLCASSLNRWGTNEKLFFGSGTQLSVL.

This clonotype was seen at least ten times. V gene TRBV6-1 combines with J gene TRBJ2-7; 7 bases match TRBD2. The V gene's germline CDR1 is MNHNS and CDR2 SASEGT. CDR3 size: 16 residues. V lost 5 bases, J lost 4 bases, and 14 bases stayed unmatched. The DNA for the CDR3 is TGTGCCAGCAGTCCTCAGCTAGCGGAGGGGTGGTACGAGCAGTACTTC. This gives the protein CASSPQLAEGWYEQYF.

The CDR3 coding sequence is TGTGCCAGCTCCCCCGCGGGGATTAACTATGGCTACACCTTC. The encoded protein is CASSPAGINYGYTF. The chain carries TRBV6-1 and TRBJ1-2; D unresolved. V gave up 8 bases and J gave up 1 base, with 14 bases separating them. This CDR3 region has 14 residues. CDR1 and CDR2 from the germline V gene are MNHNS and SASEGT.

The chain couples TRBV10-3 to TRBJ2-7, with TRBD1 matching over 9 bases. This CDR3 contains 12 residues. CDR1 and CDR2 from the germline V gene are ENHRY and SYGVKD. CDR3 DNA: TGTGCGATGGGACAGGGAGGCTACGAGCAGTACTTC. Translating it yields CAMGQGGYEQYF.

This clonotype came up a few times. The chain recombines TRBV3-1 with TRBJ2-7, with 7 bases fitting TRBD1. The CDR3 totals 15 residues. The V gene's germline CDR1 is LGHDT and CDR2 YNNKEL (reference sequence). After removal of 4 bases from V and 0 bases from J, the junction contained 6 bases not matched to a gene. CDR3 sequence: CASSLYRQGSYEQYF. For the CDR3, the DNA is TGTGCCAGCAGCCTATATCGACAGGGCTCCTACGAGCAGTACTTC.

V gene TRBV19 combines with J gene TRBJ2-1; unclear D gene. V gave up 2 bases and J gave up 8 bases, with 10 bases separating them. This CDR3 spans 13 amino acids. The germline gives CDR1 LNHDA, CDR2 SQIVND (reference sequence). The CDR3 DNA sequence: TGTGCCAGTAGTATACTAGGGCTCGATGAGCAGTTCTTC. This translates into CASSILGLDEQFF.

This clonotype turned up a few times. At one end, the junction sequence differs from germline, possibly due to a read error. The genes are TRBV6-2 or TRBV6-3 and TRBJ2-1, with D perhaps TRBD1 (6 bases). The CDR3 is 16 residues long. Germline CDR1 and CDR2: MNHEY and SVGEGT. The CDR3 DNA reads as TGTGCCAGCAGTCGTCCCGGGACATCCTCCGACAATGAGCAGTTCTTC. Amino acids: CASSRPGTSSDNEQFF.

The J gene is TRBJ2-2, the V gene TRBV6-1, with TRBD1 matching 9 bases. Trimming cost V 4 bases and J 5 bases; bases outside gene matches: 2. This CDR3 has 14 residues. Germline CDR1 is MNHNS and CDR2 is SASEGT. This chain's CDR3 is CASSAGTGTGELFF. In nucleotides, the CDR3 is TGTGCCAGCAGTGCCGGGACAGGGACCGGGGAGCTGTTTTTT.